This T cell receptor beta chain derives from a study of blood T cell repertoires in COVID-19. As for the study in general: Samples representing acute and convalescent COVID-19 were sourced from the United States, Italy and Spain. Sources were T cells, B-cell-depleted T cells, or PBMCs; the material itself was cDNA or gDNA.

The CDR3 runs to 11 residues. Looked up from germline, CDR1 is DFQATT and CDR2 is SNEGSKA (reference sequence). Trimming shortened V by 3 bases and J by 8 bases, and 10 bases separated the two germline ends. As handled by the study authors: By means of reference gene primer amplification, nucleated cell counts were estimated. TCRdb keeps only in-frame clones here, not all; method: immunoSEQ multiplex PCR. Clonal size and the V and J genes are those of that table, whereas D and trimming came from the DNA. The sample contains about 130,000 clones, approximately 80% of which appear only once. This TCR derives from a woman aged 60-75 years with acute or convalescent COVID-19. The chain combines TRBV20-1 with TRBJ1-1, with D possibly being TRBD1 (5 bases). Material: peripheral blood. The CDR3 reads CSASETVEAFF. The CDR3 DNA follows: TGCAGTGCTAGCGAGACAGTGGAAGCTTTCTTT.